This is a list of T cell receptor beta chains from one sample in a study of regulatory dendritic cells for organ transplantation. These TCRs are of unknown antigen specificity. The assay was immunoSEQ multiplex PCR, and TCRdb's table has in-frame clones only and misses some. The table has under 15,000 clones, about three fifths seen once. Sequencing was carried out using naive CD8+ T cells from blood cultured with dendritic cells. These receptors originate from a human donor in good health. Both conserved end residues are part of each CDR3. Fields, in order: clone size, V gene, J gene, D gene, CDR3 protein, CDR3 DNA. D genes are given only for firm matches. Only some rows state a clone size, as once, few, many or a class for expanded clones.

size: once; V: TRBV11-3; J: TRBJ1-1; D: NA; CDR3: CASSFPQVMNTEAFF; DNA: TGTGCCAGCAGCTTCCCACAGGTTATGAACACTGAAGCTTTCTTT
size: NA; V: TRBV7-9; J: TRBJ2-7; D: NA; CDR3: CASSFEDNSYEQYF; DNA: TGTGCCAGCAGCTTCGAGGATAACTCCTACGAGCAGTACTTC
size: NA; V: TRBV9; J: TRBJ2-3; D: NA; CDR3: CASSESHREADTQYF; DNA: TGTGCCAGCAGCGAGTCCCATCGAGAGGCAGATACGCAGTATTTT
size: NA; V: TRBV7-9; J: TRBJ2-5; D: NA; CDR3: CASSFSGGQQETQYF; DNA: TGTGCCAGCAGCTTTTCCGGGGGGCAGCAAGAGACCCAGTACTTC
size: NA; V: TRBV7-9; J: TRBJ2-3; D: TRBD2; CDR3: CASKNPRGGGPRTDTQYF; DNA: TGTGCCAGCAAAAATCCCCGGGGCGGGGGGCCCCGCACAGATACGCAGTATTTT
size: NA; V: TRBV2; J: TRBJ2-7; D: NA; CDR3: CASSPGYGYEQYF; DNA: TGTGCCAGCAGTCCAGGGTACGGCTACGAGCAGTACTTC
size: NA; V: TRBV23-1; J: TRBJ2-7; D: NA; CDR3: CASSPGPSTSYEQYF; DNA: TGCGCCAGCAGTCCAGGGCCGTCCACCTCCTACGAGCAGTACTTC
size: NA; V: TRBV11-3; J: TRBJ1-1; D: NA; CDR3: CASRPRGNTEAFF; DNA: TGTGCCAGCAGACCCCGCGGGAACACTGAAGCTTTCTTT
size: NA; V: TRBV25-1; J: TRBJ2-5; D: NA; CDR3: CASSEWTEETQYF; DNA: TGTGCCAGCAGTGAATGGACAGAAGAGACCCAGTACTTC
size: NA; V: TRBV28; J: TRBJ2-2; D: NA; CDR3: CASSFQVGELFF; DNA: TGTGCCAGCAGTTTTCAGGTCGGGGAGCTGTTTTTT
size: NA; V: TRBV15; J: TRBJ2-1; D: NA; CDR3: CATSTQNRVFDEQFF; DNA: TGTGCCACCAGCACCCAGAACAGGGTGTTTGATGAGCAGTTCTTC
size: few; V: TRBV12-2; J: TRBJ1-1; D: NA; CDR3: CASRIWTDYF; DNA: TGTGCAAGTCGCATTTGGACAGACTACTTT
size: NA; V: TRBV5-1; J: TRBJ2-7; D: NA; CDR3: CASSLESGASEMGQYF; DNA: TGCGCCAGCAGCTTGGAGTCCGGGGCTAGCGAGATGGGGCAGTACTTC
size: NA; V: TRBV7-9; J: TRBJ1-1; D: NA; CDR3: CASSSSGEVPEAFF; DNA: TGTGCCAGCAGCTCCTCGGGGGAGGTTCCTGAAGCTTTCTTT
size: NA; V: TRBV11-2; J: TRBJ2-3; D: NA; CDR3: CASSLDPFSLVAPDTQYF; DNA: TGTGCCAGCAGCTTAGATCCATTTAGCTTAGTTGCCCCAGATACGCAGTATTTT
size: few; V: TRBV11-2; J: TRBJ2-7; D: TRBD1; CDR3: CASSLGQWDYEQYF; DNA: TGTGCCAGCAGCCTGGGACAGTGGGACTACGAGCAGTACTTC
size: once; V: TRBV5-6; J: TRBJ1-1; D: NA; CDR3: CASSLAWRPGMNTEAFF; DNA: TGTGCCAGCAGCTTGGCCTGGAGGCCTGGGATGAACACTGAAGCTTTCTTT
size: NA; V: TRBV11-3; J: TRBJ1-1; D: TRBD1; CDR3: CASSLASDRVPEAFF; DNA: TGTGCCAGCAGCTTAGCCTCGGACAGGGTTCCTGAAGCTTTCTTT
size: NA; V: TRBV7-2; J: TRBJ1-5; D: TRBD1; CDR3: CASSLGTGLNQPQHF; DNA: TGTGCCAGCAGCTTAGGGACAGGTCTCAATCAGCCCCAGCATTTT
size: few; V: TRBV29-1; J: TRBJ1-1; D: TRBD1; CDR3: CSVGQWDTEAFF; DNA: TGCAGCGTGGGACAGTGGGACACTGAAGCTTTCTTT
size: NA; V: TRBV12-5; J: TRBJ1-4; D: NA; CDR3: CASGLDRVLKKLFF; DNA: TGTGCTAGTGGTTTGGACAGGGTCCTTAAAAAACTGTTTTTT
size: NA; V: TRBV11-1; J: TRBJ1-6; D: NA; CDR3: CASSSTGDIYNSPLHF; DNA: TGTGCCAGCAGCTCTACAGGCGACATTTATAATTCACCCCTCCACTTT
size: NA; V: TRBV4-1; J: TRBJ2-1; D: NA; CDR3: CASSQVWDLDNEQFF; DNA: TGCGCCAGCAGCCAAGTTTGGGACTTAGACAATGAGCAGTTCTTC
size: NA; V: TRBV4-2; J: TRBJ2-1; D: NA; CDR3: CASSPDTENEQFF; DNA: TGTGCCAGCAGCCCGGACACCGAGAATGAGCAGTTCTTC
size: NA; V: TRBV4-1; J: TRBJ1-6; D: NA; CDR3: CASSQDLRGGGSPLHF; DNA: TGCGCCAGCAGCCAAGATCTCCGGGGAGGAGGATCACCCCTCCACTTT
size: NA; V: TRBV6-6; J: TRBJ1-1; D: TRBD1; CDR3: CASSYTGANTEAFF; DNA: TGTGCCAGCAGTTACACAGGGGCGAACACTGAAGCTTTCTTT
size: NA; V: TRBV27; J: TRBJ2-7; D: NA; CDR3: CASNGGKDYEQYF; DNA: TGTGCCAGCAACGGGGGAAAGGACTACGAGCAGTACTTC
size: NA; V: TRBV9; J: TRBJ1-2; D: TRBD1; CDR3: CASSVAKDREAYGYTF; DNA: TGTGCCAGCAGCGTAGCCAAGGACAGGGAGGCCTATGGCTACACCTTC
size: NA; V: TRBV12-2; J: TRBJ2-7; D: NA; CDR3: CASRPRDCRGEQYF; DNA: TGTGCAAGTCGCCCGCGAGACTGCCGAGGAGAGCAGTACTTC
size: NA; V: TRBV6-6; J: TRBJ2-2; D: TRBD2; CDR3: CASSLAGGSGELFF; DNA: TGTGCCAGCAGTTTAGCGGGGGGTTCCGGGGAGCTGTTTTTT
size: few; V: TRBV7-8; J: TRBJ2-3; D: TRBD2; CDR3: CASSSLAGVSTDTQYF; DNA: TGTGCCAGCAGCTCACTAGCGGGGGTTAGCACAGATACGCAGTATTTT
size: NA; V: TRBV4-1; J: TRBJ2-3; D: TRBD1; CDR3: CASSQPGQGFTDTQYF; DNA: TGCGCCAGCAGCCAACCGGGACAGGGGTTTACAGATACGCAGTATTTT
size: once; V: TRBV11-3; J: TRBJ1-1; D: NA; CDR3: CASSFRGTPEAFF; DNA: TGTGCCAGCAGCTTCAGGGGAACGCCTGAAGCTTTCTTT
size: NA; V: TRBV4-2; J: TRBJ2-1; D: TRBD1; CDR3: CASSQGGGGMEQFF; DNA: TGTGCCAGCAGCCAAGGAGGGGGCGGCATGGAGCAGTTCTTC
size: NA; V: TRBV7-8; J: TRBJ2-5; D: TRBD2; CDR3: CASSLAGGGNQETQYF; DNA: TGTGCCAGCAGCTTAGCGGGCGGGGGGAACCAAGAGACCCAGTACTTC
size: NA; V: TRBV7-8; J: TRBJ1-2; D: TRBD1; CDR3: CASSLRTGGDYYGYTF; DNA: TGTGCCAGCAGCTTAAGGACAGGGGGCGATTACTATGGCTACACCTTC
size: NA; V: TRBV11-3; J: TRBJ2-1; D: NA; CDR3: CASSLPGHLYNEQFF; DNA: TGTGCCAGCAGCTTACCCGGACATTTGTACAATGAGCAGTTCTTC
size: NA; V: TRBV7-9; J: TRBJ2-7; D: NA; CDR3: CASSPTGSSYEQYF; DNA: TGTGCCAGCAGCCCTACCGGGTCCAGCTACGAGCAGTACTTC
size: NA; V: TRBV11-2; J: TRBJ2-7; D: TRBD2; CDR3: CASSLIASGGMYEQYF; DNA: TGTGCCAGCAGCTTAATAGCTAGCGGGGGAATGTACGAGCAGTACTTC
size: NA; V: TRBV9; J: TRBJ2-7; D: TRBD1; CDR3: CASSVGAGGGFEQYF; DNA: TGTGCCAGCAGCGTAGGGGCAGGGGGTGGTTTCGAGCAGTACTTC
size: NA; V: TRBV9; J: TRBJ2-7; D: NA; CDR3: CASSTNSGYEQYF; DNA: TGTGCCAGCAGCACTAACTCGGGCTACGAGCAGTACTTC
size: few; V: TRBV7-6; J: TRBJ2-7; D: TRBD1; CDR3: CASSLGTGVTYEQYF; DNA: TGTGCCAGCAGCTTAGGGACAGGGGTTACCTACGAGCAGTACTTC
size: NA; V: TRBV19; J: TRBJ2-1; D: NA; CDR3: CASSISGPYNEQFF; DNA: TGTGCCAGTAGTATTAGCGGACCCTACAATGAGCAGTTCTTC
size: NA; V: TRBV2; J: TRBJ2-5; D: TRBD1; CDR3: CASSELGGDSLSKETQYF; DNA: TGTGCCAGCAGTGAATTAGGTGGGGACAGCCTCTCGAAGGAGACCCAGTACTTC
size: NA; V: TRBV12-5; J: TRBJ2-3; D: TRBD2; CDR3: CASGLGTGTTPTDTQYF; DNA: TGTGCTAGTGGTTTGGGTACCGGGACTACTCCCACAGATACGCAGTATTTT
size: few; V: TRBV7-8; J: TRBJ2-3; D: NA; CDR3: CASSPRAGLASSTDTQYF; DNA: TGTGCCAGCAGCCCGCGAGCTGGCCTAGCTTCGAGCACAGATACGCAGTATTTT